This T cell receptor beta chain was observed in a study of blood T cell repertoires in COVID-19. Here immunoSEQ multiplex PCR was the method, and the copy in TCRdb shows in-frame clones only, minus some. The table includes more than 350,000 clones, 80% to 90% detected once. With 1 base removed from V and 4 bases from J, the gap between germline ends came to 11 bases. The CDR3 runs 15 residues. Germline V CDR1 and CDR2: MNHNS, SASEGT. Sequencing used PBMCs or T cells enriched from blood (not recorded which). This receptor was identified in a man aged 18 to 35 who had recovered from COVID-19. This sequence joins TRBV6-1 and TRBJ1-3; D ambiguous. CDR3 in DNA: TGTGCCAGCAGTGAAGATTCCTCCGTCGGAAACACCATATATTTT. Translated, it gives CASSEDSSVGNTIYF.